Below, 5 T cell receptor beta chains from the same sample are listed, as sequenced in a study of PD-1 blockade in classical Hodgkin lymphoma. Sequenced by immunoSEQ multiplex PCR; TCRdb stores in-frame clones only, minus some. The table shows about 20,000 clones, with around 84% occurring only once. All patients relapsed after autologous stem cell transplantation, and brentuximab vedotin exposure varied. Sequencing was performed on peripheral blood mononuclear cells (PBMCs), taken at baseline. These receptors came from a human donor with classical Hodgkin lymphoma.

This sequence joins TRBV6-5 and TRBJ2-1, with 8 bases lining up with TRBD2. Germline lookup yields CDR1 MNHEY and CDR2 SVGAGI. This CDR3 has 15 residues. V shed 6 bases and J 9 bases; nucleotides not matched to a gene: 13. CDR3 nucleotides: TGTGCCAGCAGCCAAGCGGGACTAGTGCGGCCTGAGCAGTTCTTC. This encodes CASSQAGLVRPEQFF.

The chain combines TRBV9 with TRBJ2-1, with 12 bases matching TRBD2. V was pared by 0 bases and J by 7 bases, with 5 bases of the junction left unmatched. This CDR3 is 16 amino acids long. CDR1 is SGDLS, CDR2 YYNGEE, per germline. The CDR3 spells CASSVELAGGANEQFF. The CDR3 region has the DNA TGTGCCAGCAGCGTAGAGCTAGCGGGGGGGGCGAATGAGCAGTTCTTC.

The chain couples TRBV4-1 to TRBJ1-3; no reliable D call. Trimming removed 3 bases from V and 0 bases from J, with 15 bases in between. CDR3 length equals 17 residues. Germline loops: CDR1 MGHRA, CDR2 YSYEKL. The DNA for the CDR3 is TGCGCCAGCAGCCACTCTTCCCGCCGCGTCTCTGGAAACACCATATATTTT. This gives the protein CASSHSSRRVSGNTIYF.

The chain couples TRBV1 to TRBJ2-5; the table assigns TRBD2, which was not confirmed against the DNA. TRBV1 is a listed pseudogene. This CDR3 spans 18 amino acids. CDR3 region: CTSSQDGLAGTTQETQYF. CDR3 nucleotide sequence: TGCACCAGCAGCCAAGATGGCCTCGCGGGGACTACGCAAGAGACCCAGTACTTC.

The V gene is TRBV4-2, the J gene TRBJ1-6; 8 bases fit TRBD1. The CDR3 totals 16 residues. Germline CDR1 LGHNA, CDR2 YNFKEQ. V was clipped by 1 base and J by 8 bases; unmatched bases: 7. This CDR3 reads CASSQVPGQVDSPLHF. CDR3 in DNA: TGTGCCAGCAGCCAAGTTCCGGGACAGGTCGATTCACCCCTCCACTTT.